This passage covers 21 T cell receptor beta chains from one sample sequenced in a study of CD8+ T cells in alopecia areata. The pooled cutaneous lymph node cells were sorted using several markers (CD4, CD8alpha, NKG2D, NKG2ACE and others). Following extraction, RNA underwent reverse transcription to cDNA, which served as the sequencing template. Method: immunoSEQ multiplex PCR; TCRdb's copy keeps in-frame clones and lacks some. The sample shows about 300,000 clones, none of them appearing just once. Input material: CD4+ T cells sorted from a lymph node. These receptor sequences come from a C3H/HeJ mouse with alopecia areata. This mouse strain has H2-k as its MHC haplotype.

A word on this clone: Each gene name is a mouse one. The read ends 4 residues before the CDR3 terminus; that terminus is restored from the germline J gene. This chain connects TRBV13-3 to TRBJ1-1; a possible D gene is TRBD1 (5 bases). The CDR3 consists of 12 residues. Germline V gene data show CDR1 as NNHDY and CDR2 as SYVADS. The CDR3 here is CASSELQAEVFF. The covered CDR3 bases are TGTGCCAGCAGTGAACTACAGGCA.

Remarks on this clone: The gene names here belong to mouse. From the germline J gene comes the end of the CDR3, since the read stops 4 residues before it. In the same sample, other DNA sequences code for this CDR3. V gene TRBV4 combines with J gene TRBJ2-2; D perhaps matches TRBD1 (6 bases). CDR3 length: 14 residues. Between the trimmed V and J ends, which lost 4 bases and 1 base, there was a span of 7 bases. The germline gives CDR1 LGHDT, CDR2 YNNKQL (reference sequence). The CDR3 region is CASSLQGNTGQLYF. The CDR3 bases that were read are TGTGCCAGCAGCTTACAGGGAAACACCGGG.

Concerning this clone itself: Each gene name is a mouse one. The read falls 4 residues short of the CDR3 end, and the missing part is taken from the germline J gene. The chain carries TRBV14 and TRBJ2-7; 11 bases fit TRBD1. The germline gives CDR1 SGHDT, CDR2 FRDEAV. This CDR3 contains 15 residues. The CDR3 here is CASSFPGQGVYEQYF. CDR3 DNA (partial): TGTGCCAGCAGTTTTCCGGGACAGGGGGTATAT. The full variable domain, in which reference TRBV14 and TRBJ2-7 provide the parts outside the CDR3, is EAGVTQSPRYAVLQEGQAVSFWCDPISGHDTLYWYQQPRDQGPQLLVYFRDEAVIDNSQLPSDRFSAVRPKGTNSTLKIQSAKQGDTATYLCASSFPGQGVYEQYFGPGTRLTVL.

As to this clone: Mouse gene names apply. The read terminates 4 residues ahead of where the CDR3 ends, so the germline J gene completes it. This sample includes further DNA sequences coding for the same CDR3. V usage is TRBV13-3 and J usage is TRBJ2-1; 10 nucleotides agree with TRBD2. Germline lookup yields CDR1 NNHDY and CDR2 SYVADS. The CDR3 has 14 amino acids. Trimming took 5 bases from V and 5 from J; bases not matched to a gene: 4. CDR3 DNA (partial): TGTGCCAGCAGCCGGGACTGGGGAAATGCT. This gives the protein CASSRDWGNA. The full CDR3 protein is CASSRDWGNAEQFF.

Details on this clone: Gene names denote mouse genes. The missing CDR3 end, 4 residues past where the read stops, is filled in from the germline J gene. The chain recombines TRBV5 with TRBJ2-5; TRBD1 aligns across 7 bases. The V gene's germline CDR1 is LGHNA and CDR2 YNLKQL (reference sequence). The CDR3 covers 14 residues. This CDR3 reads CASSQDDREDTQYF. The DNA read from the CDR3 is TGTGCCAGCAGCCAAGATGACAGGGAAGAC.

There are a few counts of this clone. Gene names denote mouse genes. The read finishes 4 residues shy of the CDR3 end, and the germline J gene is used to complete it. The J gene is TRBJ2-4, the V gene TRBV1, with a tentative D call TRBD2 (6 bases). Trimming shortened V by 1 base and J by 0 bases, and 8 bases separated the two germline ends. The CDR3 runs to 15 residues. The germline V gene encodes CDR1 NSQYPW and CDR2 LRSPGD (reference sequence). Incomplete CDR3 DNA: TGCACCTGCAGTGCAGGACTGGTTAGTCAAAAC. Its translation: CTCSAGLVSQN. The whole CDR3 region reads CTCSAGLVSQNTLYF.

This clone was detected ten times or more. Genes and germline are mouse. The read finishes 4 residues shy of the CDR3 end, and the germline J gene is used to complete it. At the DNA level, this CDR3 is encoded by other sequences in the same sample as well. The chain uses TRBV13-1 and TRBJ2-1, with TRBD1 matching 8 bases. V dropped 2 bases and J dropped 3; count of bases not matched to a gene: 1. Per the germline V gene, CDR1 is NSHNY and CDR2 is SYGAGN. This CDR3 has 14 amino acids. CDR3 bases read: TGTGCCAGCAGTGAGGGGACAGGCTATGCT. This codes for CASSEGTGYA. From start to end, the CDR3 is CASSEGTGYAEQFF.

As to this clone: Gene names refer to mouse genes. The observed sequence ends 4 residues before the CDR3 terminus, with the missing tail filled in from the germline J gene. This sequence joins TRBV13-1 and TRBJ2-7; TRBD2 matches 8 bases. The CDR3 length is 15 residues. The ends lost 0 bases at V and 0 bases at J; junction bases unmatched: 2. Per germline, CDR1 NSHNY and CDR2 SYGAGN. CDR3 sequence: CASSDELGASYEQYF. CDR3 bases read: TGTGCCAGCAGTGATGAACTGGGGGCCTCCTAT.

As regards this clone: Genes here carry mouse names. The observed sequence ends 4 residues before the CDR3 terminus, with the missing tail filled in from the germline J gene. The gene calls are TRBV5 and TRBJ2-5; 7 nucleotides agree with TRBD1. The CDR3 length is 14 residues. V was clipped by 4 bases and J by 3 bases; unmatched bases: 4. CDR1 and CDR2 (germline): LGHNA, YNLKQL (reference sequence). CDR3 bases read: TGTGCCAGCAGCCCCGGGACAGAACAAGAC. Protein: CASSPGTEQD. From start to end, the CDR3 is CASSPGTEQDTQYF.

About this clone itself: Each gene name is a mouse one. The sequenced fragment ends 4 residues before the CDR3 boundary, so the rest is inferred from the germline J gene. V and J are TRBV19 and TRBJ1-2; D gene unclear. Trimming left V 4 bases short and J 1 base short, with 5 bases between. CDR3 length equals 12 residues. Germline-derived CDR1 and CDR2 are FNHDT and SITEND (reference sequence). The CDR3 is CASSSINSDYTF. The CDR3 DNA, read in part, is TGTGCCAGCAGTTCTATAAACTCC. The variable domain in full, with the rest retrieved from reference TRBV19 and TRBJ1-2, is GGIITQTPKFLIGQEGQKLTLKCQQNFNHDTMYWYRQDSGKGLRLIYYSITENDLQKGDLSEGYDASREKKSSFSLTVTSAQKNEMAVFLCASSSINSDYTFGSGTRLLVI.

This clone has more than one count but fewer than ten. The genes are named according to mouse. The sequence runs out 4 residues before the end of the CDR3; the remainder is reconstructed from the germline J gene. The chain links TRBV19 to TRBJ2-7; tentatively, D is TRBD2 (7 bases). In germline, CDR1 is FNHDT, CDR2 SITEND (reference sequence). The CDR3 runs 14 residues. Trimming stripped 3 bases from V and 1 base from J, with 11 bases between. The part of the CDR3 DNA that was read is TGTGCCAGCAGTACGGGGGGCGCGTCCTAT. Its protein product is CASSTGGASY. The CDR3 as a whole reads CASSTGGASYEQYF. Full variable domain (rest looked up from reference TRBV19 and TRBJ2-7): GGIITQTPKFLIGQEGQKLTLKCQQNFNHDTMYWYRQDSGKGLRLIYYSITENDLQKGDLSEGYDASREKKSSFSLTVTSAQKNEMAVFLCASSTGGASYEQYFGPGTRLTVL.

As regards this clone: Genes here carry mouse names. Read data end 4 residues before the CDR3 end; the end is taken from the germline J gene. This same CDR3 is encoded by further DNA sequences in the sample. The rearrangement joins TRBV13-1 to TRBJ2-3; 8 nucleotides line up with TRBD2. CDR1 is NSHNY, CDR2 SYGAGN, per germline. Trimming removed 1 base from V and 3 bases from J; junction bases left unmatched: 7. The CDR3 runs 16 residues. The sequenced CDR3 bases are TGTGCCAGCAGTGATACCGGGGGGGCGCGAGCAGAA. Its translation: CASSDTGGARAE. The full CDR3 sequence reads CASSDTGGARAETLYF.

This clone showed up just a few times. Mouse germline and gene names are used. The CDR3 goes on 4 residues after the read ends, and that part is filled in from the germline J gene. This sequence joins TRBV5 and TRBJ2-5; 8 nucleotides align to TRBD2. V shed 3 bases, J shed 1 base, and the junction held 6 bases outside the gene matches. Germline V lookup: CDR1 LGHNA, CDR2 YNLKQL (reference sequence). The CDR3 is made up of 16 amino acids. The CDR3 sequence: CASSQTLGGYQDTQYF. CDR3 DNA (partial): TGTGCCAGCAGCCAGACCCTGGGGGGCTACCAAGAC.

This clone was seen a few times. The germline and genes are mouse ones. Read sequence stops 4 residues before the CDR3 end, and the germline J gene provides the missing end. Other DNA sequences in this sample translate to the same CDR3. The gene calls are TRBV1 and TRBJ1-1; TRBD1 matches 7 bases. This CDR3 spans 13 amino acids. J gave up 4 bases and V 4 bases, and 3 bases lay outside the gene matches. CDR1 and CDR2 (germline): NSQYPW, LRSPGD (reference sequence). CDR3 residues: CTCSDRGGTEVFF. The covered CDR3 bases are TGCACCTGCAGTGACAGGGGAGGCACA.

Comment on this clone: Gene names refer to mouse genes. The read halts 4 residues ahead of the CDR3 end, with the missing end drawn from the germline J gene. The V and J genes are TRBV19 and TRBJ2-7; 8 bases line up with TRBD2. This CDR3 region has 13 residues. Germline V gene sequence: CDR1 FNHDT, CDR2 SITEND (reference sequence). The covered CDR3 bases are TGTGCCAGCAGTATGCTGGGGGGTTAT. This gives the protein CASSMLGGY. The CDR3, in full, reads CASSMLGGYEQYF.

As regards this clone: The genes are named according to mouse. The read falls 4 residues short of the CDR3 end, and the missing part is taken from the germline J gene. J is TRBJ2-7 and V is TRBV19, with D possibly called TRBD1 or TRBD2 (5 bases each). This CDR3 is built from 13 residues. The germline CDR1 and CDR2 sequences are FNHDT and SITEND (reference sequence). Trimming shortened V by 2 bases and J by 3 bases, and 9 bases separated the two germline ends. The CDR3: CASSMGVHYEQYF. The covered CDR3 bases are TGTGCCAGCAGTATGGGGGTCCACTAT. Complete variable domain (other parts from reference TRBV19 and TRBJ2-7): GGIITQTPKFLIGQEGQKLTLKCQQNFNHDTMYWYRQDSGKGLRLIYYSITENDLQKGDLSEGYDASREKKSSFSLTVTSAQKNEMAVFLCASSMGVHYEQYFGPGTRLTVL.

This clone was picked up a small number of times. The genes and germline here are from mouse. The CDR3 region is CASSDHWGAETLYF. The sequenced CDR3 bases are TGTGCCAGCAGTGATCACTGGGGGGCAGAA. The gene calls are TRBV13-1 and TRBJ2-3; 8 bases match TRBD2. The read halts 4 residues ahead of the CDR3 end, with the missing end drawn from the germline J gene. V was pared by 1 base and J by 3 bases, with 1 base of the junction left unmatched. The CDR3 covers 14 residues. Germline V gene data show CDR1 as NSHNY and CDR2 as SYGAGN.

In the case of this clone: Gene names and germline match the mouse. The read falls 4 residues short of the CDR3 end, and the missing part is taken from the germline J gene. This sequence joins TRBV1 and TRBJ2-7; 8 bases match TRBD2. The CDR3 has 14 amino acids. Germline V lookup: CDR1 NSQYPW, CDR2 LRSPGD (reference sequence). The CDR3 region is CTCSADGGEYEQYF. The part of the CDR3 DNA that was read is TGCACCTGCAGTGCAGATGGGGGGGAATAT.

In this sample, this clone turned up many times. Mouse gene names apply. The CDR3 goes on 4 residues after the read ends, and that part is filled in from the germline J gene. V is TRBV1 and J is TRBJ2-3, with D perhaps TRBD1 (5 bases). This CDR3 contains 16 residues. Trimming stripped 1 base from V and 0 bases from J, with 11 bases between. CDR1 is NSQYPW, CDR2 LRSPGD, per germline (reference sequence). The CDR3 DNA, read in part, is TGCACCTGCAGTGCAGGACAGAATCCTAGTGCAGAA. Amino acid sequence: CTCSAGQNPSAE. The full CDR3 sequence reads CTCSAGQNPSAETLYF.

This clone was seen a few times. The gene symbols are mouse symbols. The read halts 4 residues ahead of the CDR3 end, with the missing end drawn from the germline J gene. The rearrangement links TRBV17 to TRBJ2-1, with TRBD1 matching over 7 bases. This CDR3 is 14 amino acids long. Germline CDR1 reads MNHDT; CDR2 reads YYDKIL. CDR3 in amino acids: CASSRDTGEAEQFF. CDR3 DNA, as far as it was read: TGTGCTAGCAGTAGAGATACAGGGGAGGCT.

This clone was detected a few times. The gene names given are mouse names. Read data end 4 residues before the CDR3 end; the end is taken from the germline J gene. This rearrangement joins TRBV5 to TRBJ2-5; 10 positions match TRBD2. Trimming took 1 base from V and 0 from J; bases not matched to a gene: 4. Germline assignment: CDR1 LGHNA and CDR2 YNLKQL (reference sequence). The CDR3 length is 17 residues. The sequenced CDR3 bases are TGTGCCAGCAGCCAAGCCGGGACTGGGGATAACCAAGAC. As protein: CASSQAGTGDNQD. The entire CDR3 reads CASSQAGTGDNQDTQYF.